This TCR beta chain was sequenced in a study of blood T cell repertoires in COVID-19 (TCRdb year 2020). Concerning the study at large: Samples from collaborators originated in the United States, Italy and Spain and spanned both the acute and convalescent phases of COVID-19. The material from the prospective study consisted of cDNA or gDNA derived from T cells, B-cell-depleted T cells, or PBMCs. The dataset comprised deeply sampled blood TCRbeta repertoires from subjects exposed to, actively infected with, or recovered from COVID-19. The repertoires were released in a freely available public database intended as a resource for research on the immune response to SARS-CoV-2. The samples were drawn from the first 160 participants of the ongoing ImmuneRACE study and from 950 to 1,500 subjects provided by 6 global collaborators. Sample metadata almost always included a de-identified subject ID, COVID-19 status, age in years and sex. Where available, HLA class I and class II types were taken from metadata supplied by the sample provider and were not determined by assay-based typing.

The immunoSEQ Assay, a bias-controlled multiplex PCR, was used to amplify TCRbeta CDR3 regions from genomic DNA. As for how the authors treated the data: The number of nucleated cells in each sample was estimated from the amplification of reference gene primers within the assay. Sequence reads were collapsed and filtered to measure the absolute abundance of every unique TCRbeta CDR3 rearrangement. Productive Simpson clonality was computed per sample as the square root of Simpson's diversity index over productive rearrangements. TCRdb stores this immuneACCESS table with in-frame sequences only. Part of the clones is absent; in the studies checked, under half of the shortfall reflects unresolved V genes, and no reason is known for the rest. The V and J calls and clone size are taken from that table; D and trimming were inferred from the DNA. The sample table shows 540,000 or so clones, and around nine tenths are seen once. The ten largest clones take up under 8.5% of the sample.

Results the study describes overall, beyond this receptor: How much clinical and demographic metadata was included differed by source and by participant, and the metadata was provided uncurated.

For this clone: Which antigen it targets is not known. No much larger clone exists at a distance of one base, and base qualities are not known.

At one collaborating source in Seattle, patients were enrolled during active infection and were followed longitudinally through the course of disease. Whole blood was collected in K2EDTA tubes by collaborating institutions according to the institutions' own protocols. For TCRbeta analysis, collaborators shipped samples as frozen whole blood, isolated PBMCs, or DNA extracted from either of those sample types. The germline V gene gives CDR1 as MNHNS and CDR2 as SASEGT. The CDR3 contains 12 residues, cysteine and phenylalanine counted. Only the CDR3 DNA is retained, 36 bases long and in frame from the first base. Between the V and J ends, shortened by 8 bases and 6 bases respectively, the junction contains 11 bases.

The sample taken for sequencing was peripheral blood. The clonotype was recovered from a woman aged 45-65 years with COVID-19, enrolled during active disease. The rearrangement combines TRBV6-1 with TRBJ2-1, with TRBD2 tentatively as D gene (7 bases match). The nucleotide sequence is given as TGTGCCAGCGCGGGGGCGGGCAATGAGCAGTTCTTC. It codes for CASAGAGNEQFF.